Listed below are T cell receptor beta chains from one sample, sequenced in a study of blood T cell repertoires in COVID-19. Generated by immunoSEQ multiplex PCR, the TCRdb table keeps only in-frame clones and is missing some. The table lists over 250,000 clones, 86% of them singletons. Specimen: peripheral blood. These receptor sequences come from a woman aged 70-85 years with COVID-19, enrolled during active disease. The CDR3 runs from the conserved cysteine through the conserved F or W. A D gene is named only where the DNA matches it firmly. The size entry is marked missing in some rows and otherwise reads once, few, many or a size class.

CASSTEADTQYF TGTGCCAGCAGCACGGAGGCAGATACGCAGTATTTT TRBJ2-3 - TRBV5-6 -
CASSRQGPSSGNTIYF TGTGCCAGTAGCAGACAGGGGCCTAGCTCTGGAAACACCATATATTTT TRBJ1-3 - TRBV19 TRBD1
CASTGGSGANVLTF TGCGCCAGCACGGGGGGCTCTGGGGCCAACGTCCTGACTTTC TRBJ2-6 - TRBV5-1 TRBD2
CAWDRASGNTIYF TGTGCCTGGGACAGGGCCTCTGGAAACACCATATATTTT TRBJ1-3 once TRBV30 TRBD1
CASSTGTGEYTEAFF TGTGCCAGCAGTACCGGGACAGGGGAGTACACTGAAGCTTTCTTT TRBJ1-1 few TRBV6-6 TRBD1
CASSLYQGTEAFF TGTGCCAGCAGTTTATATCAGGGAACTGAAGCTTTCTTT TRBJ1-1 - TRBV27 -
CASSYGTDYEQYF TGTGCCAGCAGTTACGGGACAGACTACGAGCAGTACTTC TRBJ2-7 - TRBV6-5 TRBD1
CSASDRAYGYTF TGCAGTGCTAGTGACAGGGCTTATGGCTACACCTTC TRBJ1-2 few TRBV20-1 TRBD1
CASSSHREADLYF TGTGCCAGCAGCTCTCATCGGGAGGCAGACCTGTACTTC TRBJ2-7 - TRBV7-2 TRBD2
CASSFTGSFQPQHF TGTGCCAGCAGTTTCACAGGGTCCTTCCAGCCCCAGCATTTT TRBJ1-5 - TRBV27 -
CVARRRGAPQETQYF TGTGTCGCTCGACGGAGGGGAGCCCCCCAAGAGACCCAGTACTTC TRBJ2-5 - TRBV27 -
CASSPRGGTKLYEQYF TGTGCCAGCAGCCCTAGGGGGGGGACCAAACTCTACGAGCAGTACTTC TRBJ2-7 - TRBV7-2 -
CASSVIQGQSHEQYF TGTGCCAGCAGCGTAATTCAGGGACAATCCCACGAGCAGTACTTC TRBJ2-7 - TRBV9 -
CASSRTGDGETQYF TGTGCCAGCAGTCGCACAGGGGATGGGGAGACCCAGTACTTC TRBJ2-5 - TRBV6-6 TRBD1
CASSWGQWETQYF TGTGCCAGCAGCTGGGGACAGTGGGAGACCCAGTACTTC TRBJ2-5 - TRBV2 TRBD1
CASSLKSSGFIDTQYF TGTGCCAGCAGCTTAAAGTCTAGCGGCTTCATCGATACGCAGTATTTT TRBJ2-3 few TRBV11-1 TRBD2
CASSVTSGNAYEQYF TGTGCCAGCAGCGTCACGTCAGGGAATGCCTACGAGCAGTACTTC TRBJ2-7 - TRBV7-2 -
CAWRERGSDTQYF TGTGCCTGGAGGGAAAGGGGGTCAGATACGCAGTATTTT TRBJ2-3 - TRBV30 -
CASSLAGGSSTDTQYF TGCGCCAGCAGCTTAGCGGGGGGTTCTAGCACAGATACGCAGTATTTT TRBJ2-3 - TRBV5-1 TRBD2
CASRTGGGNTEAFF TGTGCCAGCAGGACAGGGGGCGGGAACACTGAAGCTTTCTTT TRBJ1-1 - TRBV28 TRBD1
CASSGHPTPYGYTF TGTGCCAGCAGTGGGCACCCCACGCCCTATGGCTACACCTTC TRBJ1-2 - TRBV2 -
CASRRDLEYSYEQYF TGTGCCAGCCGACGCGATTTGGAGTATAGCTACGAGCAGTACTTC TRBJ2-7 many TRBV5-4 -
CASSTMGQFGGNIQYF TGTGCCAGCAGCACGATGGGACAGTTCGGGGGAAACATTCAGTACTTC TRBJ2-4 - TRBV5-6 -
CASSIRDSREQFF TGCGCCAGCAGCATAAGGGACAGCCGGGAGCAGTTCTTC TRBJ2-1 - TRBV5-1 TRBD1
CASSPGQGTMNTEAFF TGCGCCAGCAGCCCCGGACAGGGGACGATGAACACTGAAGCTTTCTTT TRBJ1-1 - TRBV5-1 TRBD1
CASSQGRGTGIYNEQFF TGCGCCAGCAGCCAAGGTAGAGGGACAGGGATTTACAATGAGCAGTTCTTC TRBJ2-1 - TRBV4-3 TRBD1
CASSLGWANTEAFF TGTGCCAGCAGCTTGGGGTGGGCGAACACTGAAGCTTTCTTT TRBJ1-1 - TRBV5-8 -
CASSLGTGEAFF TGTGCCAGCAGCTTGGGGACAGGGGAAGCTTTCTTT TRBJ1-1 - TRBV7-2 TRBD1
CASSPRDSAYEQYF TGCGCCAGCAGCCCCCGGGACAGTGCGTACGAGCAGTACTTC TRBJ2-7 - TRBV5-1 TRBD1
CASSLGSAGGNEQFF TGTGCCAGCAGCTTAGGATCAGCGGGGGGCAATGAGCAGTTCTTC TRBJ2-1 - TRBV13 TRBD2
CASSLWLGAGWTEAFF TGTGCCAGCAGCTTGTGGCTGGGGGCCGGTTGGACTGAAGCTTTCTTT TRBJ1-1 - TRBV5-8 -
CSIRQGANEKLFF TGCAGTATTAGACAGGGGGCTAATGAAAAACTGTTTTTT TRBJ1-4 - TRBV29-1 TRBD1
CAISDHDRGNEKLFF TGTGCCATCAGTGACCATGACAGGGGGAATGAAAAACTGTTTTTT TRBJ1-4 - TRBV10-3 TRBD1
CASSPPGHPSADTQYF TGTGCCAGCAGCCCCCCCGGACACCCGTCGGCAGATACGCAGTATTTT TRBJ2-3 - TRBV9 -
CASSINRAGDEQYF TGTGCCAGCAGCATAAACAGGGCGGGGGACGAGCAGTACTTC TRBJ2-7 - TRBV5-4 -
CASGEGNEKLFF TGTGCCAGTGGTGAGGGTAATGAAAAACTGTTTTTT TRBJ1-4 once TRBV9 -
CAWSGSGGTDNEQFF TGTGCCTGGAGTGGAAGCGGGGGGACCGACAATGAGCAGTTCTTC TRBJ2-1 - TRBV30 TRBD2
CATSDSTGFSYEQYF TGTGCCACCAGTGATAGCACAGGGTTCTCCTACGAGCAGTACTTC TRBJ2-7 once TRBV24-1 -
CASVRQGSMDTQYF TGCGCCAGTGTCCGGCAGGGGTCTATGGATACGCAGTATTTT TRBJ2-3 - TRBV5-1 -
CASSEGWTGQNTEAFF TGTGCCAGCAGTGAAGGGTGGACAGGCCAGAACACTGAAGCTTTCTTT TRBJ1-1 once TRBV6-1 TRBD1
CASSVAPRTSVHEQYF TGTGCCAGCAGCGTTGCGCCCAGGACTAGCGTCCACGAGCAGTACTTC TRBJ2-7 - TRBV9 TRBD2
CASSPGTGRHEQYF TGTGCCAGCAGCCCAGGGACAGGGCGACACGAGCAGTACTTC TRBJ2-7 - TRBV3-1/TRBV3-2 TRBD1
CSAGGKTQYF TGCAGTGCCGGGGGGAAGACCCAGTACTTC TRBJ2-5 - TRBV20-1 TRBD2
CASSGRGGPDTQYF TGTGCCAGCAGCGGGCGGGGGGGCCCAGATACGCAGTATTTT TRBJ2-3 - TRBV3-1/TRBV3-2 TRBD2
CASSSRVGTGELFF TGCGCCAGCAGCTCCAGGGTGGGCACCGGGGAGCTGTTTTTT TRBJ2-2 once TRBV5-1 -
CASSQDQATNEKLFF TGTGCCAGCAGCCAAGACCAGGCAACTAATGAAAAACTGTTTTTT TRBJ1-4 - TRBV3-1/TRBV3-2 -
CASSRTGWGEQYF TGCGCCAGCAGCCGAACAGGGTGGGGCGAGCAGTACTTC TRBJ2-7 - TRBV4-3 -
CASSLEGSGGATQYF TGTGCCAGCAGCTTAGAGGGTAGCGGGGGGGCTACGCAGTATTTT TRBJ2-3 few TRBV7-2 TRBD2